Described below is a single T cell receptor beta chain sequence and its context. The antigen is undetermined. The data were taken from a study of vaccination effects on CD4 cells after COVID-19. General study results and limits: Long after vaccination, the clones induced by infection and by vaccine shrank markedly in size.

Clones were sequenced by immunoSEQ multiplex PCR, and TCRdb holds only the in-frame ones, with some missing. The table shows more than 11,000 clones, with around 70% occurring only once. The CDR3 is 14 residues long. The ends were cut back, 4 bases at V and 3 bases at J, with 13 bases in the middle. CDR1 LGHDT and CDR2 YNNKEL come from the germline V gene (reference sequence). After expansion with viral peptide pools in the ViraFEST assay, antigen-specific CD4+ T cells were sequenced. Subsequent to 10 days of culture, CD4+ T cells were isolated. The vaccine given was either BNT162b2 or mRNA-1273, in two doses.

The material sequenced was CD4+ T cells from PBMCs cultured with SARS-CoV-2 spike peptides, taken after COVID-19 vaccination. The chain employs TRBV3-1 (or the pseudogene TRBV3-2) and TRBJ2-7; D remains unclear. This clonotype was sampled from a human donor who received a COVID-19 vaccine. The DNA for the CDR3 is TGTGCCAGCAGCCCGTATGGCAGAAACTACGAGCAGTACTTC. Translation: CASSPYGRNYEQYF.